This T cell receptor beta chain was sequenced for a study of graft-versus-host responses after intestinal transplantation. Study-level background: Anti-thymocyte globulin induction preceded approximately three years of tacrolimus and steroid maintenance in all recipients.

Regarding this clone: Its specificity is unknown.

TCRdb keeps only in-frame clones here, not all; method: immunoSEQ multiplex PCR. The sample lists fewer than 110,000 clones; 87% were seen once. Overall study findings and caveats: Allografts from individuals with graft-donor T cell macrochimerism displayed high graft-versus-host to host-versus-graft clonal ratios.

This receptor was obtained from a human donor who was the organ donor for an intestinal transplant. The specimen comprised unstimulated CD4+ T cells sorted from spleen or lymph node cells, sampled before transplant.

CDR3 nucleotide sequence: TGCGCCAGCAGCCCAGCACCAGGGGGTGGACAAGAGACCCAGTACTTC. Translated, it gives CASSPAPGGGQETQYF. The chain couples TRBV5-1 to TRBJ2-5; 7 positions agree with TRBD1. Germline-derived CDR1 and CDR2 are SGHRS and YFSETQ. The CDR3 length is 16 residues. Trimming took 4 bases from V and 2 from J; bases not matched to a gene: 11.